The clone carrying this T cell receptor beta chain has at least ten counts. Its matching antigen is unknown. The data were taken from a study of response to subunit inactivated influenza vaccine. Germline V gene lookup returns CDR1 SGHTA and CDR2 FQGNSA. The CDR3 runs to 13 residues. With 10 bases clipped from V and 4 bases from J, the junction kept 7 bases outside the gene matches. Study-wide points: Every seasonal influenza vaccination brings in few new T cells, the authors suggested.

TCRdb re-called the RT-PCR reads with MiXCR, one entry per CDR3 protein. The sample has about 500,000 distinct CDR3 sequences, approximately 15% seen once; the top ten hold around 3%. This TCR came from a man in his fifties or sixties who received an inactivated influenza vaccine. The source was CD4+ T cells sorted from PBMCs, collected less than 25 months after vaccination. The V gene is TRBV7-2, the J gene TRBJ1-3; 7 nucleotides match TRBD1. CDR3 sequence: CATAGGGGNTIYF. The CDR3 DNA reads TGTGCCACCGCTGGAGGGGGCGGAAACACCATATATTTT.